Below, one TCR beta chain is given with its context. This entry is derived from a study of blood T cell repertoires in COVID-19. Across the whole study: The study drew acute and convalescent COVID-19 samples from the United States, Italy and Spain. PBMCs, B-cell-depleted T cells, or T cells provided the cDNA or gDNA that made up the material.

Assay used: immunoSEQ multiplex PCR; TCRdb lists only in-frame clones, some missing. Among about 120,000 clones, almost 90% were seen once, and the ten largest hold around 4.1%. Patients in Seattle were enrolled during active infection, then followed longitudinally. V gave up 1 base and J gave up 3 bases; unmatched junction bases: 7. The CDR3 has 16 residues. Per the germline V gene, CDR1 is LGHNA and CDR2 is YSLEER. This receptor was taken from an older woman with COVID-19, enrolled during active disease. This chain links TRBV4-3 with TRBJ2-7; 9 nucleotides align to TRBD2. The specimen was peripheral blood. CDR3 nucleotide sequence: TGCGCCAGCAGCCAAGCTTTGCGGGGGGGCGACTACGAGCAGTACTTC. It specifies CASSQALRGGDYEQYF.